These T cell receptor beta chains were read from a single sample in a study of OX40 agonist ivuxolimab in advanced cancers. Data came from immunoSEQ multiplex PCR; TCRdb stores just in-frame clones and leaves some out. The sample consists of 35,000 to 45,000 clones, about 90% of them appearing once. The sequencing here drew on CD4+ or CD8+ T cells sorted from blood, taken in a trial of the OX40 agonist ivuxolimab. These TCRs come from an adult with an advanced solid tumor such as melanoma, head and neck, liver or kidney cancer. Each CDR3 is given with its conserved first and last residue. The order of the fields is D gene, clone size, V gene, J gene, CDR3 DNA, CDR3 protein. D genes are given only for firm matches. Clone size is stated in some rows and not others, as once, few, many or a class when expanded.

d_call: .; clone_size: .; v_call: TRBV12-5; j_call: TRBJ2-5; cdr3_nt: TGTGCTAGTGGCAACTCCTCCCGGGACTTCCCTAGGTCCCAGTACTTC; cdr3_aa: CASGNSSRDFPRSQYF
d_call: .; clone_size: .; v_call: TRBV9; j_call: TRBJ2-7; cdr3_nt: TGTGCCAGCAGCGTAGCAGGTGGGTGGGGGTCCACGGTCAGCTACGAGCAGTACTTC; cdr3_aa: CASSVAGGWGSTVSYEQYF
d_call: .; clone_size: .; v_call: TRBV28; j_call: TRBJ2-3; cdr3_nt: TGTGCCAGCAGCCGCCTCGGCGAGAGAGTCTCTAGCACAGATACGCAGTATTTT; cdr3_aa: CASSRLGERVSSTDTQYF
d_call: .; clone_size: .; v_call: TRBV6-5; j_call: TRBJ1-3; cdr3_nt: TGTGCCAGCAGTTACTCTCCGCTTAGCGCTGGAAACACCATATATTTT; cdr3_aa: CASSYSPLSAGNTIYF
d_call: .; clone_size: .; v_call: TRBV2; j_call: TRBJ1-3; cdr3_nt: TGTGCCAGCAAGGGGGGCTCTGAAAACACCATATATTTT; cdr3_aa: CASKGGSENTIYF
d_call: .; clone_size: .; v_call: TRBV30; j_call: TRBJ1-1; cdr3_nt: TGTGCCTGGAGTGTGGGCTTCCCCGAAGCTTTCTTT; cdr3_aa: CAWSVGFPEAFF
d_call: TRBD1; clone_size: .; v_call: TRBV27; j_call: TRBJ2-7; cdr3_nt: TGTGCCAGCAGTTTTTTCGGACAGGGTGGAGAGCAGTACTTC; cdr3_aa: CASSFFGQGGEQYF
d_call: .; clone_size: .; v_call: TRBV28; j_call: TRBJ2-3; cdr3_nt: TGTGCCAGCACCCCCCCGGGACTGGTCACAGATACGCAGTATTTT; cdr3_aa: CASTPPGLVTDTQYF
d_call: .; clone_size: .; v_call: TRBV11-3; j_call: TRBJ2-5; cdr3_nt: TGTGCCAGCAGCTTAAGGGGCGTTGAAGAGACCCAGTACTTC; cdr3_aa: CASSLRGVEETQYF
d_call: .; clone_size: .; v_call: TRBV28; j_call: TRBJ1-4; cdr3_nt: TGTGCCAGCAGTTTATTCCAAGAGGGCGAAAAACTGTTTTTT; cdr3_aa: CASSLFQEGEKLFF
d_call: .; clone_size: .; v_call: TRBV19; j_call: TRBJ2-7; cdr3_nt: TGTGCCAGTAGTATCTATGGCGGGTACTCCTACGAGCAGTACTTC; cdr3_aa: CASSIYGGYSYEQYF
d_call: .; clone_size: .; v_call: TRBV7-8; j_call: TRBJ2-1; cdr3_nt: TGTGCCAGCAGCGGGCGGCAGGGAGGTTCCAACAATGAGCAGTTCTTC; cdr3_aa: CASSGRQGGSNNEQFF
d_call: .; clone_size: once; v_call: TRBV25-1; j_call: TRBJ2-2; cdr3_nt: TGTGCCAGCAGGATGACAGGTCACACCGGGGAGCTGTTTTTT; cdr3_aa: CASRMTGHTGELFF
d_call: TRBD1; clone_size: .; v_call: TRBV7-9; j_call: TRBJ1-4; cdr3_nt: TGTGCCAGCAGCTTCGACAGGGGAAGGCTGTTTTTT; cdr3_aa: CASSFDRGRLFF
d_call: TRBD2; clone_size: .; v_call: TRBV28; j_call: TRBJ2-5; cdr3_nt: TGTGCCAGTACGCTAGCGGGTCTCCAAGAGACCCAGTACTTC; cdr3_aa: CASTLAGLQETQYF
d_call: TRBD1; clone_size: .; v_call: TRBV6-5; j_call: TRBJ2-6; cdr3_nt: TGTGCCAGCAGCTACAACGGGGACAGGAGGGCCAACGTCCTGACTTTC; cdr3_aa: CASSYNGDRRANVLTF
d_call: .; clone_size: .; v_call: TRBV9; j_call: TRBJ2-7; cdr3_nt: TGTGCCAGCAGCGTAGGAGTATCGGGGATATACGAGCAGTACTTC; cdr3_aa: CASSVGVSGIYEQYF
d_call: .; clone_size: .; v_call: TRBV18; j_call: TRBJ1-4; cdr3_nt: TGTGCCAGCTCACCGGGACAACGCAATGAAAAACTGTTTTTT; cdr3_aa: CASSPGQRNEKLFF
d_call: .; clone_size: .; v_call: TRBV6-5; j_call: TRBJ1-5; cdr3_nt: TGTGCCAGCAGTTACAAAAGGGGGGGCAATCAGCCCCAGCATTTT; cdr3_aa: CASSYKRGGNQPQHF
d_call: .; clone_size: once; v_call: TRBV11-3; j_call: TRBJ1-2; cdr3_nt: TGTGCCAGCAGTAGAGGAGGGTTATATGGCTACACCTTC; cdr3_aa: CASSRGGLYGYTF
d_call: .; clone_size: .; v_call: TRBV7-8; j_call: TRBJ2-3; cdr3_nt: TGTGCCAGCAGCAACGCGCTTAGGGGTTCCACAGATACGCAGTATTTT; cdr3_aa: CASSNALRGSTDTQYF
d_call: .; clone_size: .; v_call: TRBV28; j_call: TRBJ1-3; cdr3_nt: TGTGCCAGCAGCCTTGACTTCAGCTCTGGAAACACCATATATTTT; cdr3_aa: CASSLDFSSGNTIYF
d_call: .; clone_size: .; v_call: TRBV18; j_call: TRBJ2-7; cdr3_nt: TGTGCCAGCTCACCACAGGGGCGGGAGCAGTACTTC; cdr3_aa: CASSPQGREQYF
d_call: TRBD2; clone_size: .; v_call: TRBV11-3; j_call: TRBJ2-5; cdr3_nt: TGTGCCAGCAGCTTATTGCCAATACTAGCGGGAGAGACCCAGTACTTC; cdr3_aa: CASSLLPILAGETQYF
d_call: TRBD1; clone_size: .; v_call: TRBV28; j_call: TRBJ1-4; cdr3_nt: TGTGCCAGCAGTTACCCCCTCGGGACAGGGGGTGAAAAACTGTTTTTT; cdr3_aa: CASSYPLGTGGEKLFF
d_call: .; clone_size: .; v_call: TRBV10-3; j_call: TRBJ2-1; cdr3_nt: TGTGCCATCAGTGAAGAATTCAGCTCCTACAATGAGCAGTTCTTC; cdr3_aa: CAISEEFSSYNEQFF
d_call: .; clone_size: few; v_call: TRBV19; j_call: TRBJ2-1; cdr3_nt: TGTGCCAGTAGTAGTAAACAGGGTAACGAGCAGTTCTTC; cdr3_aa: CASSSKQGNEQFF
d_call: .; clone_size: .; v_call: TRBV9; j_call: TRBJ2-1; cdr3_nt: TGTGCCAGCAGCGTAAACCCATCCTACCTTTCCAATGAGCAGTTCTTC; cdr3_aa: CASSVNPSYLSNEQFF
d_call: TRBD2; clone_size: .; v_call: TRBV10-1; j_call: TRBJ2-1; cdr3_nt: TGCGCCAGCAGTGAAGGGACTAGCGGGACCGATGAGCAGTTCTTC; cdr3_aa: CASSEGTSGTDEQFF
d_call: .; clone_size: once; v_call: TRBV6-5; j_call: TRBJ2-2; cdr3_nt: TGTGCCAGCAGTTTGGACAGCTTACACACCGGGGAGCTGTTTTTT; cdr3_aa: CASSLDSLHTGELFF
d_call: TRBD2; clone_size: .; v_call: TRBV7-9; j_call: TRBJ2-1; cdr3_nt: TGTGCCAGCAGCAATTATGGGACTAGCGGGAGGGCCCACAATGAGCAGTTCTTC; cdr3_aa: CASSNYGTSGRAHNEQFF
d_call: .; clone_size: .; v_call: TRBV27; j_call: TRBJ2-4; cdr3_nt: TGTGCCAGCAGTTTGGTCAGGGGGGATTTCGCCAAAAACATTCAGTACTTC; cdr3_aa: CASSLVRGDFAKNIQYF
d_call: .; clone_size: .; v_call: TRBV28; j_call: TRBJ1-2; cdr3_nt: TGTGCCAGCAGTCCCGTAGCTTCCTATGGCTACACCTTC; cdr3_aa: CASSPVASYGYTF
d_call: .; clone_size: once; v_call: TRBV14; j_call: TRBJ2-1; cdr3_nt: TGTGCCAGCAGCCACTCCAGGGGCAATGAGCAGTTCTTC; cdr3_aa: CASSHSRGNEQFF
d_call: TRBD1; clone_size: .; v_call: TRBV14; j_call: TRBJ2-3; cdr3_nt: TGTGCCAGCAGCCCAACAGGGGCGAGCACAGATACGCAGTATTTT; cdr3_aa: CASSPTGASTDTQYF